The present TCR beta chain was sequenced within a study of T cells after posttransplantation cyclophosphamide. Points from the study as a whole: Later blood repertoires were often dominated by clones from the donor CD8+ memory compartment. Tissue-infiltrating T cells from skin or gut overlapped little with blood T cells. After PTCy, TRB diversity resembled that of CNI/methotrexate controls.

Generated by immunoSEQ multiplex PCR, the TCRdb table keeps only in-frame clones and is missing some. The top ten hold roughly 29% of the sample, which has roughly 17,000 clones, over 60% seen once. Cyclophosphamide on days +3 and +4 followed busulfan-fludarabine conditioning and a marrow graft. On this clone itself: Its antigen is not identified.

CDR3 size: 16 residues. CDR1 is SEHNR, CDR2 FQNEAQ, per germline (reference sequence). V dropped 5 bases and J dropped 4 bases, with 15 bases sitting between them. Sequencing was performed on CD8+ T cells sorted from PBMCs, taken 1,700 to 2,000 days after a stem cell transplant with posttransplant cyclophosphamide. The TCR sequence derives from a female patient between 40 and 55 years old who received an allogeneic stem cell transplant from a related donor, was CMV-positive, and had no GVHD. These T cells may partly come from the graft donor. The chain uses TRBV7-9 and TRBJ2-6, with D perhaps TRBD2 (6 bases). The chain's CDR3 is CASSHPGVAGANVLTF. CDR3 sequence (DNA): TGTGCCAGCAGCCATCCGGGGGTGGCAGGGGCCAACGTCCTGACTTTC.